This T cell receptor beta chain comes out of a study of blood T cell repertoires in COVID-19. Overall study context: Collection of acute and convalescent COVID-19 samples took place in the United States, Italy and Spain. T cells, B-cell-depleted T cells, or PBMCs provided the cDNA or gDNA that served as material.

In the source study's methods: Scientists estimated how many nucleated cells there were by amplifying reference gene primers. Libraries were prepared by immunoSEQ multiplex PCR; TCRdb keeps only in-frame clonotypes and omits some of them. V and J calls plus clone size are reproduced from that table; the DNA served to infer D and trimming. Seen here are 100,000 to 120,000 clones, under 75% observed once, and the top ten hold about 7.1%. V shed 1 base, J shed 4 bases, and the junction held 4 bases outside the gene matches. This CDR3 region has 15 residues. CDR1 is SGHTA and CDR2 is FQGNSA in the germline V gene.

This receptor was identified in an older woman with acute or convalescent COVID-19. The V gene is TRBV7-2, the J gene TRBJ1-2; 9 bases agree with TRBD1. The sequencing sample was made of peripheral blood. CDR3 sequence reads: CASSLGTGEGYGYTF. The CDR3 region has the DNA TGTGCCAGCAGCTTAGGGACAGGGGAAGGCTATGGCTACACCTTC.